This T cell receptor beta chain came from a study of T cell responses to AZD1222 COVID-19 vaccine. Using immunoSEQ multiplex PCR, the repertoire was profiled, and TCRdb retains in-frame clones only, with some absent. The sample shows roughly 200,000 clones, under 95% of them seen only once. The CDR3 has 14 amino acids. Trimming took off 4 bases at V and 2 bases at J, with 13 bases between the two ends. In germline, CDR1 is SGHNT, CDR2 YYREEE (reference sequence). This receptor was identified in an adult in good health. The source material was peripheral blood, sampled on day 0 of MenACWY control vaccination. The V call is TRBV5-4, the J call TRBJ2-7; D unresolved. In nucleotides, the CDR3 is TGTGCCAGCAGCCCCCCCTCCCCCCCCTACGAGCAGTACTTC. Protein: CASSPPSPPYEQYF.